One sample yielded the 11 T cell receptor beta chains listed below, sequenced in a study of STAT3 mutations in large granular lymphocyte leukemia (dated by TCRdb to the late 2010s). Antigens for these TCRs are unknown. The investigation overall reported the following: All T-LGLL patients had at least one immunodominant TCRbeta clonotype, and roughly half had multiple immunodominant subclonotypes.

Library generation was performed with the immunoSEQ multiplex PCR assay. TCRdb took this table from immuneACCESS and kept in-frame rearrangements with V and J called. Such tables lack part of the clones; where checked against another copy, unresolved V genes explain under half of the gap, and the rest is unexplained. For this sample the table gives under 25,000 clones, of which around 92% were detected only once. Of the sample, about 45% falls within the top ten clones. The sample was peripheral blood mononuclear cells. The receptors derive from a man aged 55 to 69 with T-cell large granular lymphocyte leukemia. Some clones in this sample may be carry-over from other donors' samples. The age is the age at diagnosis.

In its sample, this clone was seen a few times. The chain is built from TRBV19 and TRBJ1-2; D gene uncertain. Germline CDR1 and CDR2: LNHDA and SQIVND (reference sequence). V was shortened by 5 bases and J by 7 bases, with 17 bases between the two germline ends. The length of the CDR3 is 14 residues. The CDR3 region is CASSSAWWVPGYTF. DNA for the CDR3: TGTGCCAGTAGTTCAGCTTGGTGGGTCCCTGGCTACACCTTC.

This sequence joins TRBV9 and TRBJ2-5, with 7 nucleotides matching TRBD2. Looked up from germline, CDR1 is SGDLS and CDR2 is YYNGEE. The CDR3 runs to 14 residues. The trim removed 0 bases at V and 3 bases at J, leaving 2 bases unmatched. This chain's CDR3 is CASSVGGREETQYF. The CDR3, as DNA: TGTGCCAGCAGCGTAGGTGGGAGGGAAGAGACCCAGTACTTC.

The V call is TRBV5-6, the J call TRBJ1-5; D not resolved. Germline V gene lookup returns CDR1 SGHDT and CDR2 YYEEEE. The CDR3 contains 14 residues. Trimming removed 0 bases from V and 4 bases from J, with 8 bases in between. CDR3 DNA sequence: TGTGCCAGCAGCTTGGCGGCAGCTAATCAGCCCCAGCATTTT. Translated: CASSLAAANQPQHF.

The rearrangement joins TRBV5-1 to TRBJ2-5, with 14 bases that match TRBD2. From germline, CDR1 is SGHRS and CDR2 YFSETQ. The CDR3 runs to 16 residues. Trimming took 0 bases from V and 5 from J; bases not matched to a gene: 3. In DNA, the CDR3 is TGCGCCAGCAGCTTGGGGACTAGCGGGAGGTGGGAGACCCAGTACTTC. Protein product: CASSLGTSGRWETQYF.

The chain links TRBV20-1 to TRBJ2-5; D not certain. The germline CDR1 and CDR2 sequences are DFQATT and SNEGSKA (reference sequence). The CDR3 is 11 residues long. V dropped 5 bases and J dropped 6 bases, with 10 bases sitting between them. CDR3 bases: TGCAGTGCTGTACTTTTGCAGACCCAGTACTTC. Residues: CSAVLLQTQYF.

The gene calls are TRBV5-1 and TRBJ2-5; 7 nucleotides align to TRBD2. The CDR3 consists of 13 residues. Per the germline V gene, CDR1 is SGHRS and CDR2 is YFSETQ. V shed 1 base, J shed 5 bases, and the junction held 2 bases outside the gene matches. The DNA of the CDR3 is TGCGCCAGCAGCTTGATGGGGGGGGAGACCCAGTACTTC. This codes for CASSLMGGETQYF.

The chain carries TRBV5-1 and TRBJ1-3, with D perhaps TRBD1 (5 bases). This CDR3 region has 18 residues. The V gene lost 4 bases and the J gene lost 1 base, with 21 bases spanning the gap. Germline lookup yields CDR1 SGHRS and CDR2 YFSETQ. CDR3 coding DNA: TGCGCCAGCAGCCCCGGGGGGGTCCTTAGCTCGTCTGGAAACACCATATATTTT. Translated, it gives CASSPGGVLSSSGNTIYF.

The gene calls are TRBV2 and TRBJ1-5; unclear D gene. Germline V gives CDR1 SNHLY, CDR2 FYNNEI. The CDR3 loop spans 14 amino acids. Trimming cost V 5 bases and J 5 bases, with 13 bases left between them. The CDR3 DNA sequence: TGTGCCAGCAGTCAAGGAAAAAGGGATCAGCCCCAGCATTTT. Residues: CASSQGKRDQPQHF.

DNA for the CDR3: TGTGCCAGCAGCTTAAGTTACAATGAGCAGTTCTTC. Amino acid sequence: CASSLSYNEQFF. The chain has TRBV7-2 and TRBJ2-1; D is unresolved. The CDR3 has 12 residues. The germline gives CDR1 SGHTA, CDR2 FQGNSA. V dropped 2 bases and J dropped 4 bases, with 3 bases sitting between them.

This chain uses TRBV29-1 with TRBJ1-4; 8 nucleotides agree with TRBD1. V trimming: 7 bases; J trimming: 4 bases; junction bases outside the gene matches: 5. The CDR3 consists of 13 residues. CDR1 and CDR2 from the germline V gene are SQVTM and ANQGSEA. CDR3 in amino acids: CSALGQGNEKLFF. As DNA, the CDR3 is TGCAGCGCGCTCGGACAGGGTAATGAAAAACTGTTTTTT.

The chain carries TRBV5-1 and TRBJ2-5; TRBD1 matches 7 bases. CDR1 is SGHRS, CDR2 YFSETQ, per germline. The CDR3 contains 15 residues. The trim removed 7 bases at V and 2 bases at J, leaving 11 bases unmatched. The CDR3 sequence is CASYIGGAEQETQYF. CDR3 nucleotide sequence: TGCGCCAGCTACATAGGGGGCGCTGAGCAAGAGACCCAGTACTTC.